This T cell receptor (beta chain) came from a study of glioma-infiltrating T cells after dendritic cell vaccination. Worth noting for this clone: Its matching antigen is unknown.

Amplification used 60 V beta primers and 13 J beta primers. Libraries were prepared by immunoSEQ multiplex PCR; TCRdb keeps only in-frame clonotypes and omits some of them. The sample lists 90,000 to 140,000 clones, roughly 90% seen once, with roughly 3% in the top ten. Notes on the study in general: No direct clonality-survival link was found; a diverse polyclonal response may matter.

Germline V gene lookup returns CDR1 KGHSH and CDR2 LQKENI. The CDR3 covers 18 residues. The trim removed 2 bases at V and 3 bases at J, leaving 11 bases unmatched. Regarding time point: after dendritic cell vaccination, including at tumor progression/relapse. PBMC were collected before vaccination, two weeks after the third vaccination, and at progression. This chain links TRBV18 with TRBJ2-3, with 10 bases lining up with TRBD2. The receptor's source is a human donor with glioblastoma. The sample was blood, taken after dendritic cell vaccination. The DNA of the CDR3 is TGTGCCAGCTCACCAAGGGGAGCGGGAGGGCCCGTGACAGATACGCAGTATTTT. Translated, it gives CASSPRGAGGPVTDTQYF.